The clone carrying this T cell receptor (beta chain) was counted at least ten times. As yet, its antigen is unknown. This entry is derived from a study of molecular identifiers for immune sequencing clone quantification. About the study: Four of five splits of RNA from approximately 22,000 or 94,000 naive CD8 cells were sequenced in replicates.

Whole-study results and caveats: Clonotypes surpassing 20 RNA copies contained over 99% of effector molecules, versus under 1% in naive cells.

TCRdb independently ran MiXCR on the PCR reads; one entry per CDR3 protein. The repertoire consists of approximately 550,000 distinct CDR3 sequences, with 25% occurring once and the leading ten covering under 0.85%. This CDR3 contains 14 residues. The V segment lost 5 bases and the J segment 5 bases; nucleotides outside the gene matches: 5. The germline gives CDR1 MNHEY, CDR2 SMNVEV (reference sequence). Naive CD8 T cells underwent sorting with the CD8+CD4-CCR7+CD45RA+ definition. The chain recombines TRBV27 with TRBJ2-7, with TRBD1 matching 11 bases. The sequencing sample was made of naive CD8+ T cells from blood, with Jurkat cell RNA spiked in. Subset given: FACS-sorted CD8+CD4-CCR7+CD45RA+ naive T cells. The receptor was isolated from a human donor in good health. Some libraries in this study had Jurkat cell RNA spiked in. The CDR3 is CASSPGTGGHEQYF. CDR3 bases: TGTGCCAGCAGTCCCGGGACAGGGGGACACGAGCAGTACTTC.